These 18 T cell receptor beta chains originate from one sample sequenced in a study of blood T cells in healthy people across ages. A sample-barcoded 5' primer and a J-beta primer mix were used in a second PCR of about 6 to 12 cycles. In TCRdb, the 5' RACE reads were re-called with MiXCR into one record per CDR3 protein. Of 1.5 million or so distinct CDR3 sequences in the sample, roughly 40% were seen once. Sequenced material: blood. The origin of the receptors is a young woman in good health.

This clonotype has just a few counts. In nucleotides, the CDR3 is TGCAGTGCTAGAGATCACGGGGGCTCCTACAATGAGCAGTTCTTC. This translates into CSARDHGGSYNEQFF. V is TRBV20-1 and J is TRBJ2-1; tentative D call: TRBD2 (6 bases). This CDR3 spans 15 amino acids. Trimming left V 0 bases short and J 0 bases short, with 9 bases between. Per germline, CDR1 DFQATT and CDR2 SNEGSKA (reference sequence).

The chain carries TRBV7-2 and TRBJ2-7; D possibly corresponds to TRBD1 (5 bases). Trimming removed 6 bases at V and 2 bases at J, with 17 bases between. Germline V gene sequence: CDR1 SGHTA, CDR2 FQGNSA. This CDR3 has 15 amino acids. Written as DNA, the CDR3 is TGTGCCAGCAGACTCTCAGGGCCAGCAACCTACGAGCAGTACTTC. Encoded protein: CASRLSGPATYEQYF. Complete variable domain (other parts from reference TRBV7-2 and TRBJ2-7): GAGVSQSPSNKVTEKGKDVELRCDPISGHTALYWYRQSLGQGLEFLIYFQGNSAPDKSGLPSDRFSAERTGGSVSTLTIQRTQQEDSAVYLCASRLSGPATYEQYFGPGTRLTVT.

This clonotype was counted a few times. This chain connects TRBV10-3 to TRBJ2-5; 12 nucleotides align to TRBD2. The CDR3 loop spans 14 amino acids. The V segment lost 7 bases and the J segment 3 bases; nucleotides outside the gene matches: 3. Per the germline V gene, CDR1 is ENHRY and CDR2 is SYGVKD. CDR3 in DNA: TGTGCCATCACTAGCGGGAGGGCCGAAGAGACCCAGTACTTC. It codes for CAITSGRAEETQYF.

The J gene is TRBJ1-6, the V gene TRBV27; D is uncertain. The germline V and J ends were trimmed by 7 bases and 9 bases, with 10 bases remaining between them. Germline V gives CDR1 MNHEY, CDR2 SMNVEV (reference sequence). This CDR3 has 12 amino acids. The CDR3 DNA follows: TGTGCCAGCAAAGAGGGATCTTCACCCCTCCACTTT. As protein: CASKEGSSPLHF.

The chain joins TRBV28 to TRBJ2-5; 15 bases map to TRBD2. The trim removed 3 bases at V and 4 bases at J, leaving 15 bases unmatched. The V gene's germline CDR1 is MDHEN and CDR2 SYDVKM. This CDR3 spans 20 amino acids. This CDR3 reads CASSFQGLAGGRLDRETQYF. DNA of the CDR3: TGTGCCAGCAGTTTCCAGGGACTAGCGGGAGGCAGGTTGGATCGAGAGACCCAGTACTTC.

J is TRBJ1-2 and V is TRBV20-1; D unresolved. The V end lost 1 base, the J end lost 4 bases, and 10 bases lay between the germline ends. The length of the CDR3 is 13 residues. Germline V gene data show CDR1 as DFQATT and CDR2 as SNEGSKA (reference sequence). Written as DNA, the CDR3 is TGCAGTGCTAGAGGTCAGCCACCCTATGGCTACACCTTC. Its translation is CSARGQPPYGYTF.

This clonotype was detected only a few times. This chain joins TRBV12-3 or TRBV12-4 and TRBJ2-1; TRBD2 might be the D (6 bases). Trimming removed 1 base at V and 4 bases at J, with 11 bases between. The CDR3 is 15 residues long. CDR3: CASSLGRADYNEQFF. CDR3 coding DNA: TGTGCCAGCAGTTTAGGGAGGGCCGATTACAATGAGCAGTTCTTC.

This clonotype was detected only a few times. The chain is built from TRBV6-5 and TRBJ2-5; tentative D call: TRBD2 (6 bases). The CDR3 has 13 residues. Trimming shortened V by 2 bases and J by 4 bases, and 8 bases separated the two germline ends. CDR1 and CDR2 from the germline V gene are MNHEY and SVGAGI. Written as DNA, the CDR3 is TGTGCCAGCAGTTACGCCGGGAGAGAGACCCAGTACTTC. Its protein is CASSYAGRETQYF.

This clonotype came up a few times. This sequence joins TRBV10-3 and TRBJ1-6; D ambiguous. Germline loops: CDR1 ENHRY, CDR2 SYGVKD. Trimming pared 6 bases from V and 5 bases from J, leaving 11 bases between. The CDR3 has 14 amino acids. DNA of the CDR3: TGTGCCATCAGGAACCCCCAGGATAATTCACCCCTCCACTTT. This codes for CAIRNPQDNSPLHF.

The chain uses TRBV9 and TRBJ1-6; tentatively, D is TRBD1 (5 bases). This CDR3 has 14 amino acids. V was cut by 0 bases and J by 9 bases, with 10 bases left in between. Germline V gene sequence: CDR1 SGDLS, CDR2 YYNGEE. The CDR3, as DNA: TGTGCCAGCAGCGTAGGGGACTCCAGTTCACCCCTCCACTTT. This translates into CASSVGDSSSPLHF.

This clonotype has more than one count but fewer than ten. This chain links TRBV20-1 with TRBJ1-2, with a tentative D call TRBD1 (6 bases). The CDR3 loop spans 14 amino acids. The germline gives CDR1 DFQATT, CDR2 SNEGSKA (reference sequence). V lost 3 bases and J lost 4, with 15 bases in between. CDR3 sequence (DNA): TGCAGTGCTAGGTCCCCCAGGGGAGGCTATGGCTACACCTTC. Translating gives CSARSPRGGYGYTF.

The CDR3 nucleotides read TGTGCTAGTGGTTTTGCCTTAGAGGGGCGGGGAGATACGCAGTATTTT. Protein product: CASGFALEGRGDTQYF. The chain uses TRBV12-5 and TRBJ2-3; the D gene is possibly TRBD2 (6 bases). CDR1 and CDR2 (germline): LGHNT, FRNRAP. This CDR3 contains 16 residues. The V and J ends lost 3 bases and 5 bases respectively, with 18 bases between them.

This chain connects TRBV14 to TRBJ1-2; D might be TRBD1 (5 bases). V lost 1 base, J lost 4 bases, and 10 bases lay in between. The germline V gene has CDR1 SGHDN and CDR2 FVKESK. The CDR3 is 14 amino acids. The CDR3 sequence: CASSQVVGGYGYTF. DNA of the CDR3: TGTGCCAGCAGCCAAGTTGTTGGGGGCTATGGCTACACCTTC.

The chain joins TRBV27 to TRBJ1-1; D ambiguous. Germline CDR1 is MNHEY and CDR2 is SMNVEV (reference sequence). The CDR3 is 14 amino acids. With 3 bases removed from V and 4 bases from J, the gap between germline ends came to 12 bases. The CDR3 protein is CASSFLGPGTEAFF. The CDR3 DNA reads TGTGCCAGCAGTTTTCTCGGGCCGGGCACTGAAGCTTTCTTT.

This chain joins TRBV10-3 and TRBJ2-5, with D unresolved. This CDR3 contains 13 residues. The V end lost 5 bases, the J end lost 5 bases, and 12 bases lay between the germline ends. Germline V gives CDR1 ENHRY, CDR2 SYGVKD. The CDR3 spells CAISTYSGETQYF. CDR3 coding DNA: TGTGCCATCAGTACATACAGTGGCGAGACCCAGTACTTC.

Of note for this clonotype: A single base separates this from a much larger clone, so it may be a read error. The chain employs TRBV27 and TRBJ2-3; 8 bases match TRBD2. CDR3 size: 17 residues. Germline CDR1 and CDR2: MNHEY and SMNVEV (reference sequence). Germline trimming cut 4 bases from V and 0 bases from J; bases unmatched to any gene: 9. In DNA, the CDR3 is TGTGCCAGCAGTTCCGGACTAGCCCTAGGGAGCACAGATACGCAGTATTTT. It specifies CASSSGLALGSTDTQYF.

The CDR3 nucleotides read TGCGCCAGCAGCCCCGTCGTGTCCAAAAACATTCAGTACTTC. It translates to CASSPVVSKNIQYF. The chain couples TRBV5-1 to TRBJ2-4; D remains ambiguous. The germline V and J ends were trimmed by 4 bases and 2 bases, with 10 bases remaining between them. The CDR3 has 14 residues. In germline, CDR1 is SGHRS, CDR2 YFSETQ.

This clonotype was found a few times. V is TRBV20-1 and J is TRBJ2-7; possible D gene TRBD1, 5 bases. CDR1 is DFQATT, CDR2 SNEGSKA, per germline (reference sequence). With 1 base removed from V and 5 bases from J, the gap between germline ends came to 15 bases. The CDR3 has 14 residues. The DNA of the CDR3 is TGCAGTGCTAGAGGGACAAGCCCCAACCACGAGCAGTACTTC. This sequence encodes CSARGTSPNHEQYF.